The clone carrying this TCR beta chain was seen a handful of times. Its cognate antigen is unknown. Clones were read by immunoSEQ multiplex PCR, and TCRdb kept only the in-frame ones, dropping some. This repertoire shows about 89,000 clones, nearly 90% found once; its top ten account for approximately 0.26%. This sample stems from a study of OX40 agonist ivuxolimab in advanced cancers. The study, taken as a whole, reports: At doses 0.1 to 3.0 mg/kg, CD4+ and CD8+ clones expanded. The work left the antigen specificity of expanded peripheral T cells undetermined.

The germline V gene encodes CDR1 SGHVS and CDR2 FNYEAQ. This CDR3 comprises 15 residues. V was cut by 5 bases and J by 5 bases, with 18 bases left in between. Sequenced here: CD4+ or CD8+ T cells sorted from blood, sampled in a trial of the OX40 agonist ivuxolimab. The source of this sequence is an adult with an advanced solid tumor such as melanoma, head and neck, liver or kidney cancer. This chain links TRBV7-6 with TRBJ1-2; unclear D gene. In nucleotides, the CDR3 is TGTGCCAGCAGCCCCATTATATCCTGGCTTTATGGCTACACCTTC. It translates to CASSPIISWLYGYTF.